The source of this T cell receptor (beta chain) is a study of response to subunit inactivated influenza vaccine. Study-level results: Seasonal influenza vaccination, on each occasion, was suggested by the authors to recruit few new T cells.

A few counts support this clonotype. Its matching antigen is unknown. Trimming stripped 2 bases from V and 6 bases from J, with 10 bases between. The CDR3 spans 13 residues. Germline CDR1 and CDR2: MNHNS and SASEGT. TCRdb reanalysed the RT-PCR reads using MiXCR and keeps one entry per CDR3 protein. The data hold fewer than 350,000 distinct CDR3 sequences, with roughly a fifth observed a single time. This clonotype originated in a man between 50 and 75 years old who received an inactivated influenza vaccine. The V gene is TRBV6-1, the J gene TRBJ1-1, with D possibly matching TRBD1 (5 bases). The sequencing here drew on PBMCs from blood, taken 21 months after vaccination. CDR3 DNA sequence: TGTGCCAGCAGTGAAATTTTGGGGGCTGAAGCTTTCTTT. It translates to CASSEILGAEAFF.